This T cell receptor (beta chain) was identified during a study of shared clonotypes between healthy human individuals. At the level of the study: Every donor yielded three CD4 naive, three CD4 memory, two CD8 naive and one CD8 memory plate. General observations from the study: Only blood was sampled; tissue repertoires likely differ. Read depth was anticipated to influence clonotype sharing among donors. Compared with memory subsets, naive subsets generally had larger estimated richness.

The CDR3 runs 14 residues. The V end lost 3 bases, the J end lost 1 base, and 9 bases lay between the germline ends. Germline V gene data show CDR1 as MNHEY and CDR2 as SVGAGI. As to this clone: As yet, its antigen is unknown. Other DNA sequences in the same sample also yield this CDR3.

Here immunoSEQ multiplex PCR was the method, and the copy in TCRdb shows in-frame clones only, minus some. The table has roughly 2,000,000 clones, around 95% seen once; the top ten hold more than 1.5%. Naive-designated CD8 cells lacked CD45RO, were positively enriched for CCR7, and omitted terminally differentiated effector memory CD45RA+ cells. V is TRBV6-5 and J is TRBJ1-1; maybe TRBD1 (5 bases). Material for sequencing was naive CD8+ T cells from PBMCs. This receptor was identified in a man aged 18 to 30 in good health. Some clones in this sample may be carry-over from other donors' samples. The CDR3 region has the DNA TGTGCCAGCAGTTATAGGGGCGGGAACACTGAAGCTTTCTTT. Residues: CASSYRGGNTEAFF.